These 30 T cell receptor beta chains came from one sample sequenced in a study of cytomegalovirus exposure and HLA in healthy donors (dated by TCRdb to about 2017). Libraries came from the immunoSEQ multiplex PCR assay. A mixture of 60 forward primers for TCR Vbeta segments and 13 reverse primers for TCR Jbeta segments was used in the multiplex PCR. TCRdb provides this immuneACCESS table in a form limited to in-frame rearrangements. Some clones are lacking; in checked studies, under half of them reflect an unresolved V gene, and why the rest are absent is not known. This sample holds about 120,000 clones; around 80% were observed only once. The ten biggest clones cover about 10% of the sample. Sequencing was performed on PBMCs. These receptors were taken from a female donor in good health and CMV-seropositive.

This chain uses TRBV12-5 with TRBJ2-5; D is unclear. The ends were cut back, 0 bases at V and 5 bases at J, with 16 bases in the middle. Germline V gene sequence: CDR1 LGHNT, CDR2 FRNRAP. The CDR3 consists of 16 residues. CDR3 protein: CASGLVVAPRRETQYF. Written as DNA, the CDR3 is TGTGCTAGTGGTTTGGTGGTTGCCCCCCGGCGGGAGACCCAGTACTTC.

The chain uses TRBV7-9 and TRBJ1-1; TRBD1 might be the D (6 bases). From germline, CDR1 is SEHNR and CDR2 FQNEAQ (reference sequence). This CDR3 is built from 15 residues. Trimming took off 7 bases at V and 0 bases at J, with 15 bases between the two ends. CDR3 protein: CASTGDANMNTEAFF. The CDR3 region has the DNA TGTGCCAGCACAGGGGACGCCAATATGAACACTGAAGCTTTCTTT.

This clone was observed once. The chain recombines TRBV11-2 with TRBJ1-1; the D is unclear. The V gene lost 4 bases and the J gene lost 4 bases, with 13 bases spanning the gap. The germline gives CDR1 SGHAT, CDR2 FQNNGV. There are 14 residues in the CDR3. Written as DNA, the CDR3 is TGTGCCAGCAGCTATCTGAGGGAGGGCACTGAAGCTTTCTTT. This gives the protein CASSYLREGTEAFF. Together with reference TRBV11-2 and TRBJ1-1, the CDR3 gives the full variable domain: EAGVAQSPRYKIIEKRQSVAFWCNPISGHATLYWYQQILGQGPKLLIQFQNNGVVDDSQLPKDRFSAERLKGVDSTLKIQPAKLEDSAVYLCASSYLREGTEAFFGQGTRLTVV.

CDR3 bases: TGCGCCAGCAGCCAAGATACGGGGATAGGGTATGGCTACACCTTC. This gives the protein CASSQDTGIGYGYTF. V and J are TRBV4-3 and TRBJ1-2; D not certain. CDR1 LGHNA and CDR2 YSLEER come from the germline V gene. The CDR3 spans 15 residues. The V end lost 0 bases, the J end lost 5 bases, and 13 bases lay between the germline ends.

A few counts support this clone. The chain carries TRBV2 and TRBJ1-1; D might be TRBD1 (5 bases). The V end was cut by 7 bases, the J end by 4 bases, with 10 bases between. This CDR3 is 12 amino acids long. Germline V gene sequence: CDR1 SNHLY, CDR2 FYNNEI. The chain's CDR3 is CASTFGGTEAFF. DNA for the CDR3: TGTGCCAGCACTTTCGGGGGCACTGAAGCTTTCTTT.

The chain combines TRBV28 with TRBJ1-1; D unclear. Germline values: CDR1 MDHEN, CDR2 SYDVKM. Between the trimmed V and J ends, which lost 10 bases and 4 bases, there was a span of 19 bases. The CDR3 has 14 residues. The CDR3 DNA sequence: TGTGCCACCACAGAGGGAGGGAAGGGCACTGAAGCTTTCTTT. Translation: CATTEGGKGTEAFF.

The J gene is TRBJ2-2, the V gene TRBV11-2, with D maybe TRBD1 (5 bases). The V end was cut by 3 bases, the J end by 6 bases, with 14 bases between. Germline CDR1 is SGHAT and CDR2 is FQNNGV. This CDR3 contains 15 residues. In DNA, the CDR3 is TGTGCCAGCAGCTTTACGGCAGGGATAGCCGGGGAGCTGTTTTTT. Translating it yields CASSFTAGIAGELFF.

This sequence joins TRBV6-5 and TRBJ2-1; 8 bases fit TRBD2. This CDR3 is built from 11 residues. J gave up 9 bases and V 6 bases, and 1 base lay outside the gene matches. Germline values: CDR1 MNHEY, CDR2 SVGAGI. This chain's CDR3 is CASRLAAEQFF. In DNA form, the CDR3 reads TGTGCCAGCAGACTAGCGGCTGAGCAGTTCTTC.

The CDR3 region has the DNA TGTGCCAGCAGCCTGGGTAGCTCCTATAATTCACCCCTCCACTTT. This codes for CASSLGSSYNSPLHF. The rearrangement links TRBV5-6 to TRBJ1-6; D not certain. Germline V gene sequence: CDR1 SGHDT, CDR2 YYEEEE. This CDR3 is built from 15 residues. V lost 4 bases and J 0 bases, leaving 8 bases between the germline ends.

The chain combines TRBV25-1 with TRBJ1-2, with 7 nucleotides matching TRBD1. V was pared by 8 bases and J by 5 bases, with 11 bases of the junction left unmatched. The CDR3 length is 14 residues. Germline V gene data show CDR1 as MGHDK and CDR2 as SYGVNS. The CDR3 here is CASLGWDSSYGYTF. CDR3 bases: TGTGCCAGCCTAGGATGGGACAGCTCATATGGCTACACCTTC.

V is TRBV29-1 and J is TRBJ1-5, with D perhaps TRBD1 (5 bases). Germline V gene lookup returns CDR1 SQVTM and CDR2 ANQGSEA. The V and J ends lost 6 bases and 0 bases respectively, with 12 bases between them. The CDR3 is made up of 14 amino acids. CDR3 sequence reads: CSVTVPYSNQPQHF. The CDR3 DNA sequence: TGCAGCGTGACAGTGCCTTATAGCAATCAGCCCCAGCATTTT.

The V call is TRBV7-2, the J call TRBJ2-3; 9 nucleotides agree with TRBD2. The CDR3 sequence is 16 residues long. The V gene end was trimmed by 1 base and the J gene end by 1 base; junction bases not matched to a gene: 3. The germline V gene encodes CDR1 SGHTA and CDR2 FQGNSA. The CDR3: CASSLVAGAGTDTQYF. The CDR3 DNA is TGTGCCAGCAGCTTAGTAGCGGGGGCGGGCACAGATACGCAGTATTTT.

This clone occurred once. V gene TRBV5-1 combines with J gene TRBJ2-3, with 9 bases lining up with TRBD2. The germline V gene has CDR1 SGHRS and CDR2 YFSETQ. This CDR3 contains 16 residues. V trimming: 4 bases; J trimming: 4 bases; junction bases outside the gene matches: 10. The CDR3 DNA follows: TGCGCCAGCAGCCCCGGGAGACTAGCGGATTCAGATACGCAGTATTTT. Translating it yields CASSPGRLADSDTQYF.

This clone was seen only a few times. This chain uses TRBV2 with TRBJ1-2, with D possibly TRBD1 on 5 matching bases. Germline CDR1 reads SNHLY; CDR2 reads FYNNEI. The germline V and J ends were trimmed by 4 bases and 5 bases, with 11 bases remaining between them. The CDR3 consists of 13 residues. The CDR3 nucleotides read TGTGCCAGCAGTGCTGCGACAGTTTATGGCTACACCTTC. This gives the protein CASSAATVYGYTF.

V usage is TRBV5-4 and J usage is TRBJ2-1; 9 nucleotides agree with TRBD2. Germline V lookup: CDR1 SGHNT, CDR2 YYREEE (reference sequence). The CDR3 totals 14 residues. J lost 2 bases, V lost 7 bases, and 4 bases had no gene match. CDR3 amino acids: CASGGGAPYNEQFF. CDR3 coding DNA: TGTGCCAGCGGCGGGGGGGCCCCCTACAATGAGCAGTTCTTC.

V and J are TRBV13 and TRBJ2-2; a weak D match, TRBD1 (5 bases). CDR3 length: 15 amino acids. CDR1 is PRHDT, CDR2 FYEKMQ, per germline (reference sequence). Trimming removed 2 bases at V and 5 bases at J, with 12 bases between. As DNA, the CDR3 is TGTGCCAGCAGCTTAATGCAGGGCCGGACCGGGGAGCTGTTTTTT. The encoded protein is CASSLMQGRTGELFF.

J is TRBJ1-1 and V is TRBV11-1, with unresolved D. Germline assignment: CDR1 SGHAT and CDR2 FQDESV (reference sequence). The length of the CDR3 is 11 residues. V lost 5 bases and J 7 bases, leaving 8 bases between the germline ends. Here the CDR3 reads CASSHGLEAFF. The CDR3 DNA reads TGTGCCAGCAGCCATGGCCTTGAAGCTTTCTTT.

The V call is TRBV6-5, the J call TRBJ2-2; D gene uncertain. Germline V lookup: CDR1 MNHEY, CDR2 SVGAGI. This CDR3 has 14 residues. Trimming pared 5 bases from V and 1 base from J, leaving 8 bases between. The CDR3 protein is CASSPRQNTGELFF. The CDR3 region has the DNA TGTGCCAGCAGTCCCCGACAGAACACCGGGGAGCTGTTTTTT.

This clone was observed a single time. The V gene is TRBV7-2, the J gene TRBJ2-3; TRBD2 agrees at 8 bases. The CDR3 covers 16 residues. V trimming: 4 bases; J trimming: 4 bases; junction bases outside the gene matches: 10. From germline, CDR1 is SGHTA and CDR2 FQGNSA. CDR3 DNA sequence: TGTGCCAGCAGCTCCGGGCTAGCGGGTCTGGCAGATACGCAGTATTTT. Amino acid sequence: CASSSGLAGLADTQYF.

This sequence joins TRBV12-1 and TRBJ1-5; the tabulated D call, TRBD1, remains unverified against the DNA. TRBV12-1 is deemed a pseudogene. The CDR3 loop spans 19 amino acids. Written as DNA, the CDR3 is TGTGCCAGCAGCTTTCTGGTACAGGGGAATTTCGAAGGCAATCAGCCCCAGCATTTT. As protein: CASSFLVQGNFEGNQPQHF.

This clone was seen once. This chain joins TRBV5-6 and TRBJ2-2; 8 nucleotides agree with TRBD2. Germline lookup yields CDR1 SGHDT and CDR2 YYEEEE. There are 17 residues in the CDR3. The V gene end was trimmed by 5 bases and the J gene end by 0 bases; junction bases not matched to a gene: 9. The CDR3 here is CASRPGGTTTNTGELFF. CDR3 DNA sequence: TGTGCCAGCAGACCGGGGGGGACTACCACGAACACCGGGGAGCTGTTTTTT.

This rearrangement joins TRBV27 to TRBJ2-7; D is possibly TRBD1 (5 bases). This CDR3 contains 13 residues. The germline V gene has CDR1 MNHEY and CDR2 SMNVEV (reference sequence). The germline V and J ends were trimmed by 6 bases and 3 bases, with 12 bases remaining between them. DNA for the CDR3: TGTGCCAGCAGCCTGACAGACAGCTACGAGCAGTACTTC. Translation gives CASSLTDSYEQYF.

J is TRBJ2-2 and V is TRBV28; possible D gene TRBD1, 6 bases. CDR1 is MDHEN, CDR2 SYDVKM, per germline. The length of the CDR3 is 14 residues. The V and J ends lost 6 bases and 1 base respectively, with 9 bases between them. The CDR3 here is CASRTDRNTGELFF. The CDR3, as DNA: TGTGCCAGCAGAACGGACAGGAACACCGGGGAGCTGTTTTTT.

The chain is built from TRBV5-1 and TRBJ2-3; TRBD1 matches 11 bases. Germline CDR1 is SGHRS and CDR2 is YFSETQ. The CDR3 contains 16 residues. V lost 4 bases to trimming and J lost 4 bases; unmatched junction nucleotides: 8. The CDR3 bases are TGCGCCAGCAGCGTCGGACAGGGGGCCCCGGCAGATACGCAGTATTTT. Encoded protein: CASSVGQGAPADTQYF.

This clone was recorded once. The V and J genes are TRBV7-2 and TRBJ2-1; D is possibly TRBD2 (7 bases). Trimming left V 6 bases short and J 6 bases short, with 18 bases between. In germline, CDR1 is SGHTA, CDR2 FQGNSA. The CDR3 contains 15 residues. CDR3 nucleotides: TGTGCCAGCAGTCCGGGGGGCTCTACTCGCAATGAGCAGTTCTTC. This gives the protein CASSPGGSTRNEQFF.

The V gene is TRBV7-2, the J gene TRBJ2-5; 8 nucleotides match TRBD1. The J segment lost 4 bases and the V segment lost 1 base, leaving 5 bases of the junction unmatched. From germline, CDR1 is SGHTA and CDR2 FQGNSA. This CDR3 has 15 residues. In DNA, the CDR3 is TGTGCCAGCAGCTTAGACGGCAGGGGGCTAGAGACCCAGTACTTC. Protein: CASSLDGRGLETQYF.

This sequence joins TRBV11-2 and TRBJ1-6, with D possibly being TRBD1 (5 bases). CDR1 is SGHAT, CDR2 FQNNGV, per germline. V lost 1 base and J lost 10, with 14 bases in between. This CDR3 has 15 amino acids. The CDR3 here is CASSLGMGRGSPLHF. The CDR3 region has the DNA TGTGCCAGCAGCTTAGGGATGGGACGGGGGTCACCCCTCCACTTT.

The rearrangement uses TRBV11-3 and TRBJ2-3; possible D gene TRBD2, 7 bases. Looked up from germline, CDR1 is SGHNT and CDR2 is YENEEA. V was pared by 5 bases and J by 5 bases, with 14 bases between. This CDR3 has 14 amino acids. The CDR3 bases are TGTGCCAGCAGCCCTGGGGGGGCTGGAGATACGCAGTATTTT. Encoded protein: CASSPGGAGDTQYF. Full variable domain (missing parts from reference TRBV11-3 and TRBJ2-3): EAGVVQSPRYKIIEKKQPVAFWCNPISGHNTLYWYLQNLGQGPELLIRYENEEAVDDSQLPKDRFSAERLKGVDSTLKIQPAELGDSAVYLCASSPGGAGDTQYFGPGTRLTVL.

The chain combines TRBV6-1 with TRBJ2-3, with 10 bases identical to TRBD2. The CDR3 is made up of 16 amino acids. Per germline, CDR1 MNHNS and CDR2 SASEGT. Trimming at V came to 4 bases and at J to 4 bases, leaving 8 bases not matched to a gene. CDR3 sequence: CASSAAKSGGADTQYF. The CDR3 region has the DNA TGTGCCAGCAGTGCCGCGAAAAGCGGGGGGGCAGATACGCAGTATTTT.

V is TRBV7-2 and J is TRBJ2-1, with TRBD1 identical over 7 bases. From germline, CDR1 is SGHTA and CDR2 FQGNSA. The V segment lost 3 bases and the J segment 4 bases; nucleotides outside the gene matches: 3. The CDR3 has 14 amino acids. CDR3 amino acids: CASSLGQPYNEQFF. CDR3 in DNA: TGTGCCAGCAGCTTGGGACAGCCTTACAATGAGCAGTTCTTC.